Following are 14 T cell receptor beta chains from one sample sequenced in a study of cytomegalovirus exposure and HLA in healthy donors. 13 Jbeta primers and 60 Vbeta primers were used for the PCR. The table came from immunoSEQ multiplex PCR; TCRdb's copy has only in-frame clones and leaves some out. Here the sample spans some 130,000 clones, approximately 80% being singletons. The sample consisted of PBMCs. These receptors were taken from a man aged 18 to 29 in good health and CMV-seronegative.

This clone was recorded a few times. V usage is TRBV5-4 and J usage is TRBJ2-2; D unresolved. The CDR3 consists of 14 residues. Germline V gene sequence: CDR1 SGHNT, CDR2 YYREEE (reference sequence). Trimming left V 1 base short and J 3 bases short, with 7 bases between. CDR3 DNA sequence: TGTGCCAGCAGCTTGTGGCTTCACACCGGGGAGCTGTTTTTT. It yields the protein CASSLWLHTGELFF.

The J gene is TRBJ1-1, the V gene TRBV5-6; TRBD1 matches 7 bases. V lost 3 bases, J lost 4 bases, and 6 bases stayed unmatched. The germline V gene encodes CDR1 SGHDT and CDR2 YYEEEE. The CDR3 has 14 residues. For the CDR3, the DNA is TGTGCCAGCAGCTCCTTGACAGGGAGCACTGAAGCTTTCTTT. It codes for CASSSLTGSTEAFF.

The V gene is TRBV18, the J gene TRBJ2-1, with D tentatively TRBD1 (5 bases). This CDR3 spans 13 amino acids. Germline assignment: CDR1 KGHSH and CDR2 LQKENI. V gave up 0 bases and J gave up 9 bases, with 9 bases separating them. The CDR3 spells CASSPPTDSEQFF. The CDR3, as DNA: TGTGCCAGCTCACCACCGACAGATAGTGAGCAGTTCTTC.

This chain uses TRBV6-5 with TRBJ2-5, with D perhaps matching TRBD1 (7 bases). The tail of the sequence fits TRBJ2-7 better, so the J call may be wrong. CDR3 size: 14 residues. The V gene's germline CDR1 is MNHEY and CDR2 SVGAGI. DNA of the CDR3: TGTGCCAGCAGTTACTCCGGCAGGGGGGACGAGCAGTACTTC. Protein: CASSYSGRGDEQYF.

The CDR3 protein is CASSPGLAGEQYV. DNA of the CDR3: TGTGCCAGCAGTCCGGGACTAGCGGGGGAGCAGTACGTC. This chain uses TRBV6-6 with TRBJ2-7; 13 nucleotides align to TRBD2. The CDR3 contains 13 residues. Losses at the gene ends were 5 bases for V and 7 bases for J; bases not matched to a gene: 2. The germline CDR1 and CDR2 sequences are MNHNY and SVGAGI (reference sequence).

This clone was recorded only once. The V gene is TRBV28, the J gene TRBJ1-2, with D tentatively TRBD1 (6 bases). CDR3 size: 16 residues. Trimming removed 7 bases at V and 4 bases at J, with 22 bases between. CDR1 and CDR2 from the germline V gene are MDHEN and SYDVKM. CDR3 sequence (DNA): TGTGCCAGCACCCTAGACGGCCGAGGGGGGGGCTATGGCTACACCTTC. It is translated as CASTLDGRGGGYGYTF.

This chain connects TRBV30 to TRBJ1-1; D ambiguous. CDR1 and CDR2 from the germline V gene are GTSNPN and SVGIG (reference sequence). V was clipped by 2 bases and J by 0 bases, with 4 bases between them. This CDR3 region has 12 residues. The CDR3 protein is CAWSRVNTEAFF. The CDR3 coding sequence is TGTGCCTGGAGTCGGGTGAACACTGAAGCTTTCTTT.

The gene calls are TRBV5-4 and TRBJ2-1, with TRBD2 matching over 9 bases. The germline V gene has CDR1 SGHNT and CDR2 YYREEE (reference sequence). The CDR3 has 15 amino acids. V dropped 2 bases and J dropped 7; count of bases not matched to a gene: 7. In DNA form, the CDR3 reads TGTGCCAGCAGCTTAGGAGCGGGAGGTGGTAATGAGCAGTTCTTC. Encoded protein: CASSLGAGGGNEQFF.

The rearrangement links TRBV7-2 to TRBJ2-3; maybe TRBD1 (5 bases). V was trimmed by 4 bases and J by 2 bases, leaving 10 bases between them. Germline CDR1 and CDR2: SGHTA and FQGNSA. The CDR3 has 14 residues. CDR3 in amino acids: CASSSRQLTDTQYF. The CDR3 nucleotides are TGTGCCAGCAGCTCGAGACAGCTCACAGATACGCAGTATTTT. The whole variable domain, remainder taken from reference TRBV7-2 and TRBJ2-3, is GAGVSQSPSNKVTEKGKDVELRCDPISGHTALYWYRQSLGQGLEFLIYFQGNSAPDKSGLPSDRFSAERTGGSVSTLTIQRTQQEDSAVYLCASSSRQLTDTQYFGPGTRLTVL.

The CDR3 bases are TGTGCCAGCAGTTTAGGTCGGGTCCAGTACTTC. Its translation: CASSLGRVQYF. The chain recombines TRBV27 with TRBJ2-7; no clear D gene. The V end was cut by 2 bases, the J end by 10 bases, with 9 bases between. CDR1 and CDR2 (germline): MNHEY, SMNVEV (reference sequence). The CDR3 has 11 amino acids.

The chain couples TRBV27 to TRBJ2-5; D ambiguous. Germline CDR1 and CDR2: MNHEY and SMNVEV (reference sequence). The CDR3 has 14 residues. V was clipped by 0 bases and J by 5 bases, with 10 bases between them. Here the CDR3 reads CASSLSAHRETQYF. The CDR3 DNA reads TGTGCCAGCAGTTTATCAGCCCACCGGGAGACCCAGTACTTC.

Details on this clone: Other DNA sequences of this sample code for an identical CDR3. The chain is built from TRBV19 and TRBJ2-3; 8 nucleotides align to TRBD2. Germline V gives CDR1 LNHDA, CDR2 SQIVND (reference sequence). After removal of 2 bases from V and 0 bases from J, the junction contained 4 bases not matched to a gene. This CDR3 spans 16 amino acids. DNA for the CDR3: TGTGCCAGTAGTATATGGAGCGGGAGAAGCACAGATACGCAGTATTTT. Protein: CASSIWSGRSTDTQYF.

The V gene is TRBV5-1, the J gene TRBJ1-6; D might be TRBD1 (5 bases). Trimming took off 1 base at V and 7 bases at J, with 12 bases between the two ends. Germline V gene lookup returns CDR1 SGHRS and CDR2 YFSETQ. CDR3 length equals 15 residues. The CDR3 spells CASSLRTGTNSPLHF. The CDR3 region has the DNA TGCGCCAGCAGCTTGAGAACAGGAACCAATTCACCCCTCCACTTT.

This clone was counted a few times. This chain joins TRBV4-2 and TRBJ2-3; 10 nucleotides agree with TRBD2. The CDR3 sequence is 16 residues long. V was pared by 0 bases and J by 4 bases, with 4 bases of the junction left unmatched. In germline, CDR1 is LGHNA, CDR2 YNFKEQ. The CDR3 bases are TGTGCCAGCAGCCAAGAGGCTAGCGGGAGCCCAGATACGCAGTATTTT. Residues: CASSQEASGSPDTQYF.